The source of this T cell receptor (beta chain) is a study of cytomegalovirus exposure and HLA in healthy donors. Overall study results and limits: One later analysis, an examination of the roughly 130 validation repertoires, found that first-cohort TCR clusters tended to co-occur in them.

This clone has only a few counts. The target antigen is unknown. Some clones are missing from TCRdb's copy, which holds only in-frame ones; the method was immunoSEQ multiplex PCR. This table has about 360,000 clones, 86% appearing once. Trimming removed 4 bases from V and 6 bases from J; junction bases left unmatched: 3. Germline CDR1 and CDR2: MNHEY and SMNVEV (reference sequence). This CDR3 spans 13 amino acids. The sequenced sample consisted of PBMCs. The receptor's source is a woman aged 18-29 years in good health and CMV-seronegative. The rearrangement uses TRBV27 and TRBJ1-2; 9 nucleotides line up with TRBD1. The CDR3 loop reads CASSYRDRDGYTF. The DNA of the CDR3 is TGTGCCAGCAGTTACCGGGACAGGGATGGCTACACCTTC.